The 23 T cell receptor beta chains in this list originate from one sample, sequenced in a study of blood T cell repertoires in COVID-19 (dated by TCRdb to 2019 to 2021). Libraries came from the immunoSEQ multiplex PCR assay. Here the immuneACCESS table is served through TCRdb, limited to in-frame sequences with V and J called. Missing clones are a known gap in these copies; in checked studies unresolved V genes cover under half, and the rest lacks a known reason. A total of 140,000 to 150,000 clones appear in this sample, around nine tenths of them only once. The ten biggest clones cover around 8.3% of the sample. Input material: peripheral blood. The receptors were gathered from a woman aged 50 to 65 with active or convalescent COVID-19.

This clone was observed once. The chain carries TRBV9 and TRBJ2-1, with D possibly TRBD2 on 6 matching bases. The CDR3 runs to 17 residues. The germline V gene encodes CDR1 SGDLS and CDR2 YYNGEE. The V end lost 0 bases, the J end lost 7 bases, and 20 bases lay between the germline ends. In DNA, the CDR3 is TGTGCCAGCAGCGTAGTCAGCGGGCCACTCCTAGCGAATGAGCAGTTCTTC. The encoded protein is CASSVVSGPLLANEQFF.

The chain employs TRBV28 and TRBJ1-1, with no clear D. The CDR3 sequence is 15 residues long. Germline V gene data show CDR1 as MDHEN and CDR2 as SYDVKM. Trimming took 2 bases from V and 4 from J, leaving 14 bases between them. The DNA of the CDR3 is TGTGCCAGCAGTTTAAACACGGCGGGTGGCACTGAAGCTTTCTTT. Protein product: CASSLNTAGGTEAFF.

The chain is built from TRBV28 and TRBJ1-2; TRBD1 might be the D (5 bases). The CDR3 is made up of 20 amino acids. V was cut by 8 bases and J by 5 bases, with 36 bases left in between. The V gene's germline CDR1 is MDHEN and CDR2 SYDVKM. DNA of the CDR3: TGTGCCAGCCAGAGATATTATCGGGGACGGCCTCACGCGGGGGGTTATGGCTACACCTTC. Protein product: CASQRYYRGRPHAGGYGYTF.

This chain uses TRBV4-2 with TRBJ2-7, with a tentative D call TRBD2 (7 bases). The germline CDR1 and CDR2 sequences are LGHNA and YNFKEQ. CDR3 length: 16 amino acids. Trimming took 0 bases from V and 3 from J, leaving 15 bases between them. DNA for the CDR3: TGTGCCAGCAGCCAAGATGCCGGGGAGGGGGGCTACGAGCAGTACTTC. It specifies CASSQDAGEGGYEQYF.

The rearrangement uses TRBV12-3 or TRBV12-4 and TRBJ1-2; D remains ambiguous. Trimming stripped 2 bases from V and 4 bases from J, with 8 bases between. The length of the CDR3 is 13 residues. In DNA, the CDR3 is TGTGCCAGCAGTTTATCGGCGGGCTATGGCTACACCTTC. Translating it yields CASSLSAGYGYTF.

This sequence joins TRBV11-2 and TRBJ1-6; 7 nucleotides line up with TRBD1. This CDR3 is built from 16 residues. The ends lost 1 base at V and 0 bases at J; junction bases unmatched: 0. Germline V gives CDR1 SGHAT, CDR2 FQNNGV. CDR3 bases: TGTGCCAGCAGCTTAGGGACAGGCTCCTATAATTCACCCCTCCACTTT. Translated, it gives CASSLGTGSYNSPLHF.

The V call is TRBV7-2, the J call TRBJ2-1; 10 positions match TRBD1. This CDR3 has 16 amino acids. J lost 5 bases, V lost 2 bases, and 6 bases had no gene match. The germline V gene encodes CDR1 SGHTA and CDR2 FQGNSA. The CDR3 loop is CASSLWSGQGNNEQFF. CDR3 sequence (DNA): TGTGCCAGCAGCTTATGGTCGGGACAGGGGAACAATGAGCAGTTCTTC.

The chain employs TRBV28 and TRBJ1-4, with a possible D match to TRBD1 (6 bases). V lost 6 bases and J lost 8, with 19 bases in between. Germline V gene lookup returns CDR1 MDHEN and CDR2 SYDVKM. The CDR3 sequence is 15 residues long. CDR3 in DNA: TGTGCCAGCAGCCCGACAGGTGGGAAGAAAGAAAAACTGTTTTTT. Protein sequence: CASSPTGGKKEKLFF.

This sequence joins TRBV7-2 and TRBJ1-1, with 8 bases aligning to TRBD1. The CDR3 totals 14 residues. Germline loops: CDR1 SGHTA, CDR2 FQGNSA. With V trimmed by 2 bases and J by 5 bases, 4 bases remained unmatched. The CDR3 DNA is TGTGCCAGCAGCTTAATCCAGGGGGCTACTGAAGCTTTCTTT. It translates to CASSLIQGATEAFF. Full variable domain (remainder filled in from reference TRBV7-2 and TRBJ1-1): GAGVSQSPSNKVTEKGKDVELRCDPISGHTALYWYRQSLGQGLEFLIYFQGNSAPDKSGLPSDRFSAERTGGSVSTLTIQRTQQEDSAVYLCASSLIQGATEAFFGQGTRLTVV.

The chain employs TRBV18 and TRBJ1-6; possibly TRBD1 for D (5 bases). Germline CDR1 and CDR2: KGHSH and LQKENI. Trimming took 5 bases from V and 8 from J, leaving 7 bases between them. The CDR3 runs 12 residues. Written as DNA, the CDR3 is TGTGCCAGCTCATCCAGGGATTCACCCCTCCACTTT. Its protein product is CASSSRDSPLHF.

V is TRBV18 and J is TRBJ2-1; TRBD2 agrees at 13 bases. Per the germline V gene, CDR1 is KGHSH and CDR2 is LQKENI. V was pared by 5 bases and J by 6 bases, with 4 bases of the junction left unmatched. This CDR3 contains 15 residues. CDR3 DNA: TGTGCCAGCTCAGTCGGACTAGCGGGAGCCAATGAGCAGTTCTTC. It is translated as CASSVGLAGANEQFF.

This clone was detected once. This rearrangement joins TRBV30 to TRBJ2-3, with no clear D. With 0 bases removed from V and 3 bases from J, the gap between germline ends came to 13 bases. The CDR3 has 15 residues. Germline-derived CDR1 and CDR2 are GTSNPN and SVGIG (reference sequence). The CDR3 DNA sequence: TGTGCCTGGAGTGTGCGGTTGGCTGGAACAGATACGCAGTATTTT. Residues: CAWSVRLAGTDTQYF.

This rearrangement joins TRBV15 to TRBJ2-5; 8 bases line up with TRBD1. This CDR3 has 15 amino acids. CDR1 is LNHNV, CDR2 YYDKDF, per germline (reference sequence). The V segment lost 2 bases and the J segment 2 bases; nucleotides outside the gene matches: 4. In nucleotides, the CDR3 is TGTGCCACCAGCAGACAGGGGGCAGTTCAAGAGACCCAGTACTTC. Its protein is CATSRQGAVQETQYF.

V and J are TRBV4-2 and TRBJ2-7; D ambiguous. The CDR3 runs 15 residues. Germline loops: CDR1 LGHNA, CDR2 YNFKEQ. Trimming took 0 bases from V and 0 from J, leaving 9 bases between them. The CDR3 DNA follows: TGTGCCAGCAGCCAAGAACAGCAGAGCTCCTACGAGCAGTACTTC. It translates to CASSQEQQSSYEQYF.

The rearrangement joins TRBV28 to TRBJ1-1, with D unclear. Trimming removed 4 bases from V and 1 base from J, with 7 bases in between. The CDR3 consists of 13 residues. Per the germline V gene, CDR1 is MDHEN and CDR2 is SYDVKM. The CDR3 protein is CASSWPENTEAFF. In DNA form, the CDR3 reads TGTGCCAGCAGTTGGCCAGAGAACACTGAAGCTTTCTTT.

The V call is TRBV6-5, the J call TRBJ1-6; possible D gene TRBD1, 6 bases. The CDR3 extends over 13 amino acids. Germline V gene lookup returns CDR1 MNHEY and CDR2 SVGAGI. Trimming shortened V by 9 bases and J by 7 bases, and 13 bases separated the two germline ends. The CDR3 nucleotides are TGTGCCAGTTCGACAGGAACAAATTCACCCCTCCACTTT. Its translation is CASSTGTNSPLHF.

The CDR3 is CASSLAGGQYEQYF. CDR3 nucleotide sequence: TGTGCCAGCAGTCTAGCGGGAGGGCAGTACGAGCAGTACTTC. The chain joins TRBV7-9 to TRBJ2-7; 12 bases map to TRBD2. Trimming cost V 6 bases and J 4 bases; bases outside gene matches: 4. Germline V gene data show CDR1 as SEHNR and CDR2 as FQNEAQ (reference sequence). The CDR3 is 14 amino acids. The full variable domain, completed using reference TRBV7-9 and TRBJ2-7, is DTGVSQNPRHKITKRGQNVTFRCDPISEHNRLYWYRQTLGQGPEFLTYFQNEAQLEKSRLLSDRFSAERPKGSFSTLEIQRTEQGDSAMYLCASSLAGGQYEQYFGPGTRLTVT.

The rearrangement joins TRBV11-2 to TRBJ1-2; D gene ambiguous. Germline V gene sequence: CDR1 SGHAT, CDR2 FQNNGV. The CDR3 runs to 16 residues. Deletions cut 0 bases from V and 3 bases from J, with 14 bases between. The CDR3 DNA is TGTGCCAGCAGCTTAGATCTTGGCAGGCAGCACTATGGCTACACCTTC. It translates to CASSLDLGRQHYGYTF.

V gene TRBV6-5 combines with J gene TRBJ1-5; D is perhaps TRBD1 (5 bases). The CDR3 loop spans 13 amino acids. Germline CDR1 and CDR2: MNHEY and SVGAGI. V was shortened by 10 bases and J by 0 bases, with 10 bases between the two germline ends. The CDR3 nucleotides are TGTGCCACCAGCGGGGGTAGCAATCAGCCCCAGCATTTT. It specifies CATSGGSNQPQHF.

This clone was seen only a few times. The rearrangement links TRBV19 to TRBJ2-6; D is unresolved. Trimming removed 8 bases at V and 0 bases at J, with 5 bases between. Germline loops: CDR1 LNHDA, CDR2 SQIVND (reference sequence). CDR3 length: 13 amino acids. DNA for the CDR3: TGTGCCAGTGCCGGCTCTGGGGCCAACGTCCTGACTTTC. Its protein is CASAGSGANVLTF.

The chain combines TRBV4-2 with TRBJ1-1; TRBD1 aligns across 8 bases. V gave up 7 bases and J gave up 2 bases; unmatched junction bases: 9. Looked up from germline, CDR1 is LGHNA and CDR2 is YNFKEQ. CDR3 length: 15 residues. The CDR3 DNA follows: TGTGCCAGCATCGGCCCTGACAGGGGAAACACTGAAGCTTTCTTT. It codes for CASIGPDRGNTEAFF.

J is TRBJ1-4 and V is TRBV7-2; perhaps TRBD1 as D (5 bases). The germline V gene has CDR1 SGHTA and CDR2 FQGNSA. CDR3 size: 16 residues. The ends were cut back, 5 bases at V and 7 bases at J, with 20 bases in the middle. For the CDR3, the DNA is TGTGCCAGCAGCCCCGACCCGGGGGTAGTAAGTGAAAAACTGTTTTTT. This gives the protein CASSPDPGVVSEKLFF.

The CDR3 reads CASSQGQGGMEQYF. CDR3 coding DNA: TGCGCCAGCAGCCAAGGACAGGGTGGAATGGAGCAGTACTTC. The chain has TRBV4-1 and TRBJ2-7; 7 nucleotides agree with TRBD1. The CDR3 totals 14 residues. With V trimmed by 1 base and J by 7 bases, 7 bases remained unmatched. Germline V gene lookup returns CDR1 MGHRA and CDR2 YSYEKL.